The 9 T cell receptor beta chains below were found in one sample sequenced in a study of blood T cell dynamics during melanoma immunotherapy. Method: immunoSEQ multiplex PCR; TCRdb's copy keeps in-frame clones and lacks some. Altogether 10,000 to 12,000 clones are present, approximately 88% being singletons, with the ten largest covering about a sixth. The sample's time point: week 3, after first cycle of checkpoint inhibitor. The sample was blood, taken from a patient treated with checkpoint blockade. These receptor sequences come from a human donor with melanoma.

V usage is TRBV19 and J usage is TRBJ2-3; the match to TRBD1 covers 10 bases. Germline V gene lookup returns CDR1 LNHDA and CDR2 SQIVND (reference sequence). Trimming cost V 6 bases and J 3 bases; bases outside gene matches: 6. The CDR3 covers 15 residues. CDR3 sequence reads: CASSPWDRGTDTQYF. The DNA of the CDR3 is TGTGCCAGTAGCCCTTGGGACAGGGGAACAGATACGCAGTATTTT. Full variable domain (remainder filled in from reference TRBV19 and TRBJ2-3): DGGITQSPKYLFRKEGQNVTLSCEQNLNHDAMYWYRQDPGQGLRLIYYSQIVNDFQKGDIAEGYSVSREKKESFPLTVTSAQKNPTAFYLCASSPWDRGTDTQYFGPGTRLTVL.

The chain links TRBV6-5 to TRBJ2-7, with 9 bases lining up with TRBD1. J was trimmed by 6 bases and V by 10 bases; bases with no gene match: 10. The CDR3 sequence is 13 residues long. The germline gives CDR1 MNHEY, CDR2 SVGAGI. The CDR3 protein is CAIREGQGGEQYF. CDR3 nucleotide sequence: TGTGCCATCAGAGAGGGACAGGGTGGCGAGCAGTACTTC.

V and J are TRBV11-3 and TRBJ2-7; 7 nucleotides align to TRBD1. V shed 4 bases and J 2 bases; nucleotides not matched to a gene: 5. CDR3 size: 14 residues. In germline, CDR1 is SGHNT, CDR2 YENEEA. The CDR3 loop reads CASSSYRGTYEQYF. CDR3 bases: TGTGCCAGCAGCTCTTACAGGGGTACCTACGAGCAGTACTTC. The variable domain in full, completed from reference TRBV11-3 and TRBJ2-7, reads EAGVVQSPRYKIIEKKQPVAFWCNPISGHNTLYWYLQNLGQGPELLIRYENEEAVDDSQLPKDRFSAERLKGVDSTLKIQPAELGDSAVYLCASSSYRGTYEQYFGPGTRLTVT.

The rearrangement uses TRBV11-3 and TRBJ2-3, with D tentatively TRBD2 (7 bases). The CDR3 consists of 15 residues. Germline-derived CDR1 and CDR2 are SGHNT and YENEEA. V lost 5 bases and J lost 5, with 17 bases in between. CDR3 loop: CASSPRWRGGDTQYF. The CDR3 DNA reads TGTGCCAGCAGCCCACGATGGAGGGGGGGAGATACGCAGTATTTT.

The rearrangement joins TRBV2 to TRBJ1-1; D gene uncertain. This CDR3 has 13 amino acids. CDR1 is SNHLY and CDR2 is FYNNEI in the germline V gene. The V end was cut by 2 bases, the J end by 1 base, with 5 bases between. CDR3 amino acids: CASSEYPNTEAFF. The DNA of the CDR3 is TGTGCCAGCAGTGAATACCCGAACACTGAAGCTTTCTTT.

The chain combines TRBV4-3 with TRBJ2-6; D gene uncertain. V was cut by 3 bases and J by 3 bases, with 6 bases left in between. Germline lookup yields CDR1 LGHNA and CDR2 YSLEER. The CDR3 sequence is 14 residues long. DNA for the CDR3: TGCGCCAGCAGCCAGGCTATTGGGGCCAACGTCCTGACTTTC. Its translation: CASSQAIGANVLTF.

The chain has TRBV11-3 and TRBJ2-3; 12 bases line up with TRBD2. CDR3 size: 17 residues. CDR1 is SGHNT, CDR2 YENEEA, per germline. The V segment lost 1 base and the J segment 4 bases; nucleotides outside the gene matches: 6. Here the CDR3 reads CASSLGFLAGGPDTQYF. In nucleotides, the CDR3 is TGTGCCAGCAGCTTAGGTTTTCTAGCGGGGGGGCCAGATACGCAGTATTTT.

The chain carries TRBV5-5 and TRBJ2-7; D gene uncertain. The CDR3 length is 16 residues. Germline CDR1 reads SGHKS; CDR2 reads YYEKEE (reference sequence). V lost 4 bases, J lost 0 bases, and 17 bases lay in between. CDR3 residues: CASSPQVRVISYEQYF. The CDR3 region has the DNA TGTGCCAGCAGCCCCCAGGTTCGGGTTATCTCCTACGAGCAGTACTTC.

V and J are TRBV19 and TRBJ1-5, with 8 bases that match TRBD1. Looked up from germline, CDR1 is LNHDA and CDR2 is SQIVND (reference sequence). The CDR3 contains 14 residues. J was trimmed by 4 bases and V by 8 bases; bases with no gene match: 7. CDR3 sequence: CASEGQGANQPQHF. In DNA form, the CDR3 reads TGTGCCAGTGAAGGACAGGGAGCGAATCAGCCCCAGCATTTT.